This TCR beta chain came from a study of OX40 agonist ivuxolimab in advanced cancers. Some background on the complete study: Ivuxolimab was a fully human IgG2 agonistic monoclonal antibody targeting the costimulatory receptor OX40 (CD134). Of the approximately 54 dose-escalation patients, hepatocellular carcinoma was present in 19, melanoma in around 15, renal cell carcinoma in 9 and head and neck cancer in 9. Intravenous ivuxolimab was administered to patients every 2 weeks at six dose levels: 0.01, 0.1, 0.3, 1.5, 3 and 10 mg/kg. The dose-escalation cohort was 80% to 90% male with a mean age of about 54 years, ranging from about 20 to 80. Three dose-escalation patients achieved partial responses, one with hepatocellular carcinoma and two with cutaneous melanoma. The paper covers the monotherapy dose-escalation part of the phase I ivuxolimab trial, which included N of about 56 patients. The purpose of peripheral TCRbeta sequencing was to test whether ivuxolimab changed TCR sequence diversity and led to clonal T-cell expansion. Prior anti-PD-1, anti-PD-L1 or anti-CTLA-4 therapy was permitted, and roughly two fifths of dose-escalation patients had received checkpoint inhibitors. What the research found in general, with its limitations: At doses from 0.1 to 3.0 mg/kg, clonal expansion was seen in both CD4+ and CD8+ blood T cells between baseline and week 6. In the 0.1-3.0 mg/kg groups, partial responders had among the lowest normalized peripheral clonal expansion, particularly in CD8+ T cells. Antigen specificity was not determined for the clonally expanded peripheral T cells. Low levels of normalized T-cell clonal expansion were also seen in some nonresponding patients. After ivuxolimab, expanded clones were on average more numerous among CD8+ T cells than among CD4+ T cells.

The trial excluded patients who had a history of autoimmune disease or who were on systemic immunosuppression. Peripheral blood for TCR sequencing was collected from all dose cohorts at baseline, on cycle 4 day 1, and on cycle 7 day 1. The samples were drawn from a first-in-human, open-label, multicenter phase I dose-escalation trial of ivuxolimab. Adults with locally advanced or metastatic melanoma, renal cell carcinoma, hepatocellular carcinoma or head and neck squamous cell carcinoma were enrolled in the trial. CD4+ and CD8+ T cells were sorted separately from peripheral blood before TCR sequencing. In the case of this clone: Its antigen remains unidentified. Per-base qualities were not stored, and no clone one base away is much larger.

Genomic DNA was extracted from sorted cells for sequencing of the TCRbeta CDR3 region. The immunoSEQ Assay was used to sequence the TCRbeta CDR3 regions. In TCRdb, the immuneACCESS table is reduced to in-frame sequences with V and J assigned. These tables do not hold every clone; where another copy was compared, an unresolved V gene accounts for under half, and the others remain unexplained. The sample table shows 55,000 or so clones, and around 90% are seen once. The ten largest make up 16% of the sample. V has 5 bases trimmed and J has 2 bases trimmed; junction bases matching no gene number 12. The CDR1 and CDR2 encoded by the germline V gene are MDHEN and SYDVKM. The CDR3 goes from the cysteine to the phenylalanine over 16 residues. The DNA shown is the 48-base CDR3, in frame from base 1.

This TCR came from an adult with an advanced solid tumor such as melanoma, head and neck, liver or kidney cancer. Recombination linked TRBV28 to TRBJ2-7; TRBD1 matches 7 bases in the middle. The sample was CD4+ or CD8+ T cells sorted from blood, taken in a trial of the OX40 agonist ivuxolimab. The sequence in DNA is TGTGCCAGCAGTACTTTTATTGGGACAGTTACCTACGAGCAGTACTTC. The resulting protein is CASSTFIGTVTYEQYF. Here the CDR3 is joined to the reference TRBV28 and TRBJ2-7 genes, and the full variable domain is: DVKVTQSSRYLVKRTGEKVFLECVQDMDHENMFWYRQDPGLGLRLIYFSYDVKMKEKGDIPEGYSVSREKKERFSLILESASTNQTSMYLCASSTFIGTVTYEQYFGPGTRLTVT.